Listed here are 14 T cell receptor beta chains from one sample, sequenced in a study of T cell responses to AZD1222 COVID-19 vaccine. Using immunoSEQ multiplex PCR, the repertoire was profiled, and TCRdb retains in-frame clones only, with some absent. The profile shows roughly 100,000 clones, 80% to 95% of them singletons. The sequencing used peripheral blood, collected 28 days after the second AZD1222 dose. These receptors came from an adult who received the AZD1222 COVID-19 vaccine.

The chain recombines TRBV18 with TRBJ1-6; 8 bases match TRBD1. The CDR3 runs to 14 residues. V shed 3 bases, J shed 7 bases, and the junction held 2 bases outside the gene matches. Per the germline V gene, CDR1 is KGHSH and CDR2 is LQKENI. The CDR3 nucleotides read TGTGCCAGCTCACCCAGGGGGCACAATTCACCCCTCCACTTT. As protein: CASSPRGHNSPLHF.

This sequence joins TRBV2 and TRBJ2-1; 11 bases are a match to TRBD2. The CDR3 runs to 18 residues. Germline lookup yields CDR1 SNHLY and CDR2 FYNNEI. J was trimmed by 2 bases and V by 6 bases; bases with no gene match: 12. This CDR3 reads CASRASPGTSGTYNEQFF. DNA of the CDR3: TGTGCCAGCAGAGCTTCACCCGGGACTAGCGGTACCTACAATGAGCAGTTCTTC.

The chain is built from TRBV7-9 and TRBJ1-5; D remains unclear. Germline CDR1 SEHNR, CDR2 FQNEAQ (reference sequence). The CDR3 extends over 13 amino acids. V was clipped by 5 bases and J by 2 bases, with 7 bases between them. The CDR3 spells CASSGRGNQPQHF. DNA for the CDR3: TGTGCCAGCAGCGGACGGGGCAATCAGCCCCAGCATTTT.

The chain carries TRBV7-2 and TRBJ2-7, with D possibly TRBD1 on 7 matching bases. Germline V gene lookup returns CDR1 SGHTA and CDR2 FQGNSA. V dropped 4 bases and J dropped 1 base, with 8 bases sitting between them. The CDR3 is 13 residues long. CDR3 DNA sequence: TGTGCCAGCAGCTCAGGGGGGTCCTACGAGCAGTACTTC. Translated, it gives CASSSGGSYEQYF.

The chain links TRBV5-1 to TRBJ1-5, with D possibly matching TRBD1 (6 bases). The CDR3 totals 14 residues. The germline V gene encodes CDR1 SGHRS and CDR2 YFSETQ. V shed 0 bases and J shed 4 bases, with 8 bases lying between them. CDR3 bases: TGCGCCAGCAGCTTGGGAGGGGGTAATCAGCCCCAGCATTTT. This encodes CASSLGGGNQPQHF.

The chain links TRBV6-4 to TRBJ2-3; tentative D call: TRBD1 (5 bases). The V end lost 5 bases, the J end lost 5 bases, and 11 bases lay between the germline ends. The germline gives CDR1 MRHNA, CDR2 SNTAGT. The CDR3 is 13 amino acids. The CDR3 is CASSPTQGDTQYF. CDR3 DNA: TGTGCCAGCAGTCCCACCCAGGGAGATACGCAGTATTTT.

V gene TRBV11-2 combines with J gene TRBJ1-2; TRBD1 matches at 8 bases. CDR3 length: 14 residues. Germline trimming cut 5 bases from V and 6 bases from J; bases unmatched to any gene: 8. Looked up from germline, CDR1 is SGHAT and CDR2 is FQNNGV. The CDR3 bases are TGTGCCAGCAGCCCGTCGACAGGGGTTGATGGCTACACCTTC. This translates into CASSPSTGVDGYTF.

This chain joins TRBV6-5 and TRBJ2-1; 11 positions match TRBD2. Trimming removed 4 bases from V and 5 bases from J; junction bases left unmatched: 4. Germline V gene data show CDR1 as MNHEY and CDR2 as SVGAGI. The CDR3 runs to 15 residues. CDR3 protein: CASSFGTSGHNEQFF. The CDR3 nucleotides read TGTGCCAGCAGTTTCGGGACTAGCGGTCACAATGAGCAGTTCTTC.

The V call is TRBV6-5, the J call TRBJ1-1; no reliable D call. V was cut by 8 bases and J by 0 bases, with 7 bases left in between. Germline lookup yields CDR1 MNHEY and CDR2 SVGAGI. The CDR3 covers 12 residues. The CDR3 reads CASRPMNTEAFF. CDR3 in DNA: TGTGCCAGCCGCCCCATGAACACTGAAGCTTTCTTT.

The chain joins TRBV6-5 to TRBJ1-2; D remains ambiguous. With 6 bases removed from V and 7 bases from J, the gap between germline ends came to 12 bases. The CDR3 totals 12 residues. Germline-derived CDR1 and CDR2 are MNHEY and SVGAGI. DNA for the CDR3: TGTGCCAGCAGGAGACTACGCGGTGGCTACACCTTC. Its protein is CASRRLRGGYTF.

V is TRBV9 and J is TRBJ1-5; D perhaps matches TRBD1 (5 bases). The CDR3 loop spans 14 amino acids. The germline V gene encodes CDR1 SGDLS and CDR2 YYNGEE. V was pared by 4 bases and J by 1 base, with 9 bases between. The CDR3 here is CASSMGQSNQPQHF. As DNA, the CDR3 is TGTGCCAGCAGCATGGGGCAGAGCAATCAGCCCCAGCATTTT.

The chain is built from TRBV6-5 and TRBJ1-4; D is undetermined. Trimming removed 2 bases at V and 11 bases at J, with 15 bases between. CDR1 is MNHEY and CDR2 is SVGAGI in the germline V gene. This CDR3 is 14 amino acids long. In DNA, the CDR3 is TGTGCCAGCAGTTACAGCCGGACGGAAGCTAAACTGTTTTTT. It yields the protein CASSYSRTEAKLFF.

J is TRBJ1-2 and V is TRBV27, with D perhaps matching TRBD1 (6 bases). In germline, CDR1 is MNHEY, CDR2 SMNVEV (reference sequence). With 3 bases removed from V and 13 bases from J, the gap between germline ends came to 18 bases. There are 13 residues in the CDR3. The chain's CDR3 is CASSFSPGAPFTF. The CDR3 region has the DNA TGTGCCAGCAGTTTCTCACCAGGGGCTCCCTTCACCTTC.

The V call is TRBV4-3, the J call TRBJ1-4; D perhaps matches TRBD1 (6 bases). The CDR3 has 14 amino acids. V was shortened by 4 bases and J by 7 bases, with 13 bases between the two germline ends. Germline values: CDR1 LGHNA, CDR2 YSLEER. CDR3 nucleotide sequence: TGCGCCAGCAGCCTAGGGGGGGATCGTGAAAAACTGTTTTTT. Residues: CASSLGGDREKLFF.